A single sample is the source of the 17 T cell receptor beta chains below, sequenced in a study of blood T cell repertoires in COVID-19. Repertoires were generated with immunoSEQ multiplex PCR, while TCRdb's copy carries only in-frame clones and drops some. The sample records tens of thousands of clones, 85% to 95% being singletons. What was sequenced was peripheral blood. These receptors came from a man aged 60 to 75 with active or convalescent COVID-19.

V gene TRBV27 combines with J gene TRBJ2-3, with 7 bases matching TRBD2. Germline V gene sequence: CDR1 MNHEY, CDR2 SMNVEV (reference sequence). The CDR3 covers 15 residues. The trim removed 8 bases at V and 2 bases at J, leaving 10 bases unmatched. CDR3 coding DNA: TGTGCCAGCGGTAGAGCGGGGACCATCACAGATACGCAGTATTTT. Its translation: CASGRAGTITDTQYF.

The V call is TRBV19, the J call TRBJ1-3; 7 bases map to TRBD1. Losses at the gene ends were 5 bases for V and 4 bases for J; bases not matched to a gene: 11. CDR3 length: 16 residues. Germline loops: CDR1 LNHDA, CDR2 SQIVND (reference sequence). This CDR3 reads CASSDLKGAPGNTIYF. The CDR3 coding sequence is TGTGCCAGTAGTGACTTGAAGGGGGCGCCCGGAAACACCATATATTTT. Complete variable domain (other parts from reference TRBV19 and TRBJ1-3): DGGITQSPKYLFRKEGQNVTLSCEQNLNHDAMYWYRQDPGQGLRLIYYSQIVNDFQKGDIAEGYSVSREKKESFPLTVTSAQKNPTAFYLCASSDLKGAPGNTIYFGEGSWLTVV.

The chain is built from TRBV27 and TRBJ1-1; D possibly corresponds to TRBD1 (5 bases). The CDR3 is 13 residues long. Germline CDR1 reads MNHEY; CDR2 reads SMNVEV (reference sequence). Trimming took off 7 bases at V and 4 bases at J, with 13 bases between the two ends. Here the CDR3 DNA reads TGTGCCAGCAAACGAGGGGAGGCCACTGAAGCTTTCTTT. This sequence encodes CASKRGEATEAFF.

This clone appeared a few times. The V call is TRBV9, the J call TRBJ2-7; 9 nucleotides match TRBD1. The CDR3 runs 15 residues. With 3 bases clipped from V and 3 bases from J, the junction kept 7 bases outside the gene matches. From germline, CDR1 is SGDLS and CDR2 YYNGEE. Written as DNA, the CDR3 is TGTGCCAGCAGCGCCACCGGGACAGGGTACTACGAGCAGTACTTC. Translated, it gives CASSATGTGYYEQYF.

This chain links TRBV28 with TRBJ1-1; D call uncertain. Germline V gene lookup returns CDR1 MDHEN and CDR2 SYDVKM. The CDR3 spans 14 residues. V dropped 1 base and J dropped 0 bases, with 6 bases sitting between them. The CDR3 sequence is CASSLFSLNTEAFF. The DNA for the CDR3 is TGTGCCAGCAGTTTATTCAGTTTGAACACTGAAGCTTTCTTT. The entire variable domain, with the rest obtained from reference TRBV28 and TRBJ1-1, is as follows: DVKVTQSSRYLVKRTGEKVFLECVQDMDHENMFWYRQDPGLGLRLIYFSYDVKMKEKGDIPEGYSVSREKKERFSLILESASTNQTSMYLCASSLFSLNTEAFFGQGTRLTVV.

This CDR3 reads CASSLRLAGYEQYF. CDR3 nucleotides: TGTGCCAGCAGCTTGCGGCTAGCGGGATACGAGCAGTACTTC. The chain joins TRBV7-2 to TRBJ2-7, with 9 bases matching TRBD2. The V segment lost 3 bases and the J segment 4 bases; nucleotides outside the gene matches: 4. The V gene's germline CDR1 is SGHTA and CDR2 FQGNSA. The CDR3 sequence is 14 residues long. Together with reference TRBV7-2 and TRBJ2-7, the CDR3 gives the full variable domain: GAGVSQSPSNKVTEKGKDVELRCDPISGHTALYWYRQSLGQGLEFLIYFQGNSAPDKSGLPSDRFSAERTGGSVSTLTIQRTQQEDSAVYLCASSLRLAGYEQYFGPGTRLTVT.

This clone is a singleton in its sample. J is TRBJ1-1 and V is TRBV28, with D uncertain. The CDR3 has 14 amino acids. Germline V gives CDR1 MDHEN, CDR2 SYDVKM. V was shortened by 5 bases and J by 10 bases, with 20 bases between the two germline ends. Written as DNA, the CDR3 is TGTGCCAGCAGTCTAGGTGAGGAGACGCGGGGAGCTTTCTTT. Amino acid sequence: CASSLGEETRGAFF. Looking up the rest from reference TRBV28 and TRBJ1-1 gives the full variable domain: DVKVTQSSRYLVKRTGEKVFLECVQDMDHENMFWYRQDPGLGLRLIYFSYDVKMKEKGDIPEGYSVSREKKERFSLILESASTNQTSMYLCASSLGEETRGAFFGQGTRLTVV.

The genes are TRBV5-1 and TRBJ1-6, with D possibly matching TRBD1 (6 bases). The CDR3 totals 14 residues. V was cut by 0 bases and J by 9 bases, with 10 bases left in between. Germline assignment: CDR1 SGHRS and CDR2 YFSETQ. The DNA of the CDR3 is TGCGCCAGCAGCTTGGGGGGGCTCGGTTCACCCCTCCACTTT. Protein product: CASSLGGLGSPLHF. Using reference TRBV5-1 and TRBJ1-6 for the parts outside the CDR3, the full variable domain is KAGVTQTPRYLIKTRGQQVTLSCSPISGHRSVSWYQQTPGQGLQFLFEYFSETQRNKGNFPGRFSGRQFSNSRSEMNVSTLELGDSALYLCASSLGGLGSPLHFGNGTRLTVT.

This chain connects TRBV7-9 to TRBJ1-6, with a possible D match to TRBD1 (5 bases). CDR1 and CDR2 from the germline V gene are SEHNR and FQNEAQ (reference sequence). The CDR3 consists of 13 residues. Trimming took 4 bases from V and 10 from J, leaving 11 bases between them. The CDR3 nucleotides read TGTGCCAGCAGCTCGGGACTACAGTCACCCCTCCACTTT. As protein: CASSSGLQSPLHF.

CDR3 in DNA: TGCGCCAGCAGCACCCAGACAGGGGGAAACACCATATATTTT. As protein: CASSTQTGGNTIYF. V gene TRBV5-1 combines with J gene TRBJ1-3; 7 bases are shared with TRBD1. Germline CDR1 is SGHRS and CDR2 is YFSETQ. Unmatched junction bases numbered 5, after V lost 4 bases and J lost 4 bases. This CDR3 is built from 14 residues.

The chain uses TRBV19 and TRBJ1-1; tentative D call: TRBD1 (6 bases). The germline V gene encodes CDR1 LNHDA and CDR2 SQIVND (reference sequence). There are 13 residues in the CDR3. The germline V and J ends were trimmed by 3 bases and 3 bases, with 8 bases remaining between them. The CDR3 DNA sequence: TGTGCCAGTAGTATGGGGGCGGACACTGAAGCTTTCTTT. It specifies CASSMGADTEAFF.

This sequence joins TRBV10-3 and TRBJ1-2; a weak D match, TRBD1 (5 bases). The CDR3 spans 14 residues. Germline lookup yields CDR1 ENHRY and CDR2 SYGVKD. V lost 2 bases, J lost 6 bases, and 13 bases lay in between. The CDR3 loop is CAISEQGGVNGYTF. CDR3 nucleotides: TGTGCCATCAGTGAGCAGGGAGGGGTTAATGGCTACACCTTC.

This clone was seen only once. This chain joins TRBV11-2 and TRBJ2-1, with D possibly TRBD2 on 5 matching bases. CDR1 is SGHAT and CDR2 is FQNNGV in the germline V gene. V was shortened by 4 bases and J by 10 bases, with 17 bases between the two germline ends. CDR3 size: 14 residues. CDR3 sequence (DNA): TGTGCCAGCAGCTCTCCGACACGGGGTAGGGAGCAGTTCTTC. Encoded protein: CASSSPTRGREQFF. The whole variable domain, remainder taken from reference TRBV11-2 and TRBJ2-1, is EAGVAQSPRYKIIEKRQSVAFWCNPISGHATLYWYQQILGQGPKLLIQFQNNGVVDDSQLPKDRFSAERLKGVDSTLKIQPAKLEDSAVYLCASSSPTRGREQFFGPGTRLTVL.

J is TRBJ2-7 and V is TRBV4-3, with TRBD1 matching 8 bases. J gave up 2 bases and V 4 bases, and 7 bases lay outside the gene matches. The germline V gene has CDR1 LGHNA and CDR2 YSLEER. The CDR3 length is 15 residues. The CDR3 DNA reads TGCGCCAGCAGCCGCCGACAGGGGCAGGCCTACGAGCAGTACTTC. This encodes CASSRRQGQAYEQYF.

The chain carries TRBV7-2 and TRBJ1-2; D is undetermined. Trimming removed 1 base from V and 5 bases from J, with 5 bases in between. The CDR3 covers 12 residues. The germline gives CDR1 SGHTA, CDR2 FQGNSA. The DNA for the CDR3 is TGTGCCAGCAGCTTAGTCGGTTATGGCTACACCTTC. The encoded protein is CASSLVGYGYTF.

The rearrangement uses TRBV28 and TRBJ1-5; 10 bases are a match to TRBD1. Germline lookup yields CDR1 MDHEN and CDR2 SYDVKM. The ends lost 6 bases at V and 1 base at J; junction bases unmatched: 3. The length of the CDR3 is 15 residues. The CDR3 DNA sequence: TGTGCCAGCAGGACAGGGGGCGCAAGCAATCAGCCCCAGCATTTT. It translates to CASRTGGASNQPQHF.

This chain uses TRBV19 with TRBJ2-7, with D tentatively TRBD2 (5 bases). The germline gives CDR1 LNHDA, CDR2 SQIVND (reference sequence). The CDR3 has 13 amino acids. Trimming shortened V by 3 bases and J by 2 bases, and 8 bases separated the two germline ends. CDR3 in DNA: TGTGCCAGTAGTATGAAGGGAGCCTACGAGCAGTACTTC. It is translated as CASSMKGAYEQYF.